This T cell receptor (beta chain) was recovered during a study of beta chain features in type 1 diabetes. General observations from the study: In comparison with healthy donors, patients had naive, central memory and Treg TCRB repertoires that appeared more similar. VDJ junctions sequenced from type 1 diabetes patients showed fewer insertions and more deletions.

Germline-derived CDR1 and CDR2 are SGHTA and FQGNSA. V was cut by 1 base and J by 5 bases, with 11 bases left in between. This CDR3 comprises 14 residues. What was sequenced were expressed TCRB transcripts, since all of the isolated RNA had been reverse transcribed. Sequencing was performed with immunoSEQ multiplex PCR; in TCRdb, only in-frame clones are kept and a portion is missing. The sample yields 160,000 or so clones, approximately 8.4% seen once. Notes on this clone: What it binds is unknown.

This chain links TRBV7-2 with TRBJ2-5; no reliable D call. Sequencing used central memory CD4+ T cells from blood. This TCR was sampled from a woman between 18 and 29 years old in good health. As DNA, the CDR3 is TGTGCCAGCAGCTTAGGTGATAGCATGGAGACCCAGTACTTC. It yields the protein CASSLGDSMETQYF. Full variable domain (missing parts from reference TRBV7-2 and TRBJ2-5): GAGVSQSPSNKVTEKGKDVELRCDPISGHTALYWYRQSLGQGLEFLIYFQGNSAPDKSGLPSDRFSAERTGGSVSTLTIQRTQQEDSAVYLCASSLGDSMETQYFGPGTRLLVL.